This TCR beta chain was recovered during a study of cytomegalovirus exposure and HLA in healthy donors. On this clone: Antigen: not known.

Regarding the study as a whole: Most TCR sequences were rare, but some public TCRs occurred in many donors.

The CDR3 runs 14 residues. The germline V gene encodes CDR1 SGHDN and CDR2 FVKESK. V shed 0 bases and J shed 3 bases, with 8 bases lying between them. The method was immunoSEQ multiplex PCR; TCRdb's version includes in-frame clones alone and lacks a portion of them. The sample contains tens of thousands of clones, approximately 97% of which appear only once. The sequence was obtained from a woman younger than 30 in good health and CMV-seropositive. The sequenced sample was PBMCs. The rearrangement uses TRBV14 and TRBJ2-5; no firm D call. CDR3 DNA sequence: TGTGCCAGCAGCCAAGATAGATTGGAAGAGACCCAGTACTTC. Translated: CASSQDRLEETQYF.